The rows below give T cell receptor beta chains drawn from one sample of a study of cytomegalovirus exposure and HLA in healthy donors. Some clones are missing from TCRdb's copy, which holds only in-frame ones; the method was immunoSEQ multiplex PCR. The profile shows 65,000 or so clones, 70% to 80% of them singletons. Specimen: PBMCs. The receptor set was obtained from a girl aged 10-17 years in good health and CMV-seropositive. Each CDR3 is given without its conserved first and last residue. Fields, in order: J gene, D gene, V gene, CDR3 protein. D genes are given only for firm matches.

J gene: TRBJ2-7
D gene: -
V gene: TRBV27
CDR3 protein: ASSLQGPAAPQY

J gene: TRBJ1-3
D gene: -
V gene: TRBV6-5
CDR3 protein: ASSYSATGAGNTIY

J gene: TRBJ2-1
D gene: -
V gene: TRBV5-8
CDR3 protein: ASSRQNLYNEQF

J gene: TRBJ2-5
D gene: TRBD1
V gene: TRBV4-2
CDR3 protein: ASSLGRQGRETQY

J gene: TRBJ1-3
D gene: -
V gene: TRBV7-9
CDR3 protein: ASSSPGFGNTIY

J gene: TRBJ2-7
D gene: -
V gene: TRBV7-7
CDR3 protein: ASRPPGHISYEQY

J gene: TRBJ1-1
D gene: -
V gene: TRBV9
CDR3 protein: ASSAPRGGKPLNTEAF

J gene: TRBJ2-3
D gene: TRBD1
V gene: TRBV30
CDR3 protein: AWSRTGDTDTQY

J gene: TRBJ2-7
D gene: -
V gene: TRBV29-1
CDR3 protein: SAWRDSSYEQY

J gene: TRBJ2-3
D gene: TRBD1
V gene: TRBV6-5
CDR3 protein: ASRGGPPTDTQY

J gene: TRBJ2-1
D gene: TRBD2
V gene: TRBV30
CDR3 protein: AWSDFVAGGRYNEQF

J gene: TRBJ2-7
D gene: TRBD1
V gene: TRBV6-6
CDR3 protein: ASSFPYRGHYEQY

J gene: TRBJ1-4
D gene: -
V gene: TRBV2
CDR3 protein: ASSAGTTPGNEKLF

J gene: TRBJ2-1
D gene: -
V gene: TRBV6-1
CDR3 protein: ASSGGLAINNEQF

J gene: TRBJ2-7
D gene: -
V gene: TRBV28
CDR3 protein: ASSLGRGKY

J gene: TRBJ2-5
D gene: -
V gene: TRBV6-1
CDR3 protein: ASSEIGGQY

J gene: TRBJ1-1
D gene: -
V gene: TRBV15
CDR3 protein: ATSRDHLRGANTEAF

J gene: TRBJ2-7
D gene: TRBD1
V gene: TRBV7-9
CDR3 protein: ASSYTGTGVFYEQY

J gene: TRBJ2-7
D gene: TRBD2
V gene: TRBV30
CDR3 protein: ALSGGLSYEQY

J gene: TRBJ2-5
D gene: -
V gene: TRBV5-1
CDR3 protein: ASSLGLRGGETQY

J gene: TRBJ1-3
D gene: -
V gene: TRBV10-3
CDR3 protein: AISDLAGTGNTIY

J gene: TRBJ2-5
D gene: TRBD2
V gene: TRBV9
CDR3 protein: ASSGGTSGRGTQY

J gene: TRBJ2-3
D gene: -
V gene: TRBV18
CDR3 protein: ASSLGASPDTQY

J gene: TRBJ2-2
D gene: -
V gene: TRBV30
CDR3 protein: AWGRVGMVTGELF

J gene: TRBJ1-5
D gene: TRBD1
V gene: TRBV27
CDR3 protein: ASSGQGHQPQH

J gene: TRBJ1-1
D gene: -
V gene: TRBV29-1
CDR3 protein: SVELRMNTEAF

J gene: TRBJ2-7
D gene: TRBD1
V gene: TRBV5-1
CDR3 protein: ASSRTGGNEQY

J gene: TRBJ2-1
D gene: TRBD2
V gene: TRBV28
CDR3 protein: ASQRQSGSEQF